This TCR beta chain was sequenced during a study of vaccination effects on CD4 cells after COVID-19. Using viral peptide pools, the ViraFEST assay grew out antigen-specific CD4+ T cells prior to sequencing. With approximately 9 days of culture completed, CD4+ T cells were isolated. Each participant was given two doses of one vaccine (BNT162b2 or mRNA-1273). Only in-frame clones appear in the TCRdb table, and some are missing; sequencing was by immunoSEQ multiplex PCR. The sample has under 40,000 clones; 55% to 75% are singletons. On this clone itself: What it binds is unknown.

The clonotype comes from a human donor who received a COVID-19 vaccine. The specimen comprised CD4+ T cells from PBMCs cultured with HCoV-229E spike peptides, sampled after COVID-19 vaccination.

CDR3 in DNA: TGTGCCAGCAGCTTAGGGCTAGCGGAACACTCCTACAATGAGCAGTTCTTC. Translating gives CASSLGLAEHSYNEQFF. The chain carries TRBV7-8 and TRBJ2-1, with TRBD2 matching 7 bases. CDR3 length: 17 residues. The germline V gene has CDR1 SGHVS and CDR2 FQNEAQ. V dropped 1 base and J dropped 0; count of bases not matched to a gene: 6.